This T cell receptor (beta chain) was captured by sequencing in a study of shared clonotypes between healthy human individuals. Study outcomes and limitations: Represented genetic and exposure-history diversity was restricted by having few donors.

Several immunoSEQ 96-well plates shared each subset's DNA, each plate a replicate. Only in-frame clones appear in the TCRdb table, and some are missing; sequencing was by immunoSEQ multiplex PCR. The data contain around 480,000 clones, roughly 85% of them singletons. V lost 0 bases, J lost 5 bases, and 14 bases lay in between. Germline V gene sequence: CDR1 SGHDT, CDR2 YYEEEE. The CDR3 has 15 amino acids. Notes on this clone: What it binds is unknown.

Sequencing used PBMCs. The chain has TRBV5-6 and TRBJ2-5, with D possibly called TRBD1 or TRBD2 (5 bases each). The clonotype was recovered from a woman between 35 and 50 years old in good health. Some clones in this sample may be carry-over from other donors' samples. The CDR3: CASSLEQGPGETQYF. In DNA form, the CDR3 reads TGTGCCAGCAGCTTGGAGCAGGGCCCGGGGGAGACCCAGTACTTC. The full variable domain, in which reference TRBV5-6 and TRBJ2-5 provide the parts outside the CDR3, is DAGVTQSPTHLIKTRGQQVTLRCSPKSGHDTVSWYQQALGQGPQFIFQYYEEEERQRGNFPDRFSGHQFPNYSSELNVNALLLGDSALYLCASSLEQGPGETQYFGPGTRLLVL.